The present T cell receptor (beta chain) was sequenced within a study of T-cell reconstitution after alpha-beta-depleted transplantation in children (TCRdb year 2016). General notes on the study: Using TCR repertoire profiling, the study followed T-cell immune reconstitution in a quantitative way in children after TCRalphabeta/CD19-depleted allogeneic hematopoietic cell transplantation.

What the research found in general, with its limitations: Hyperexpanded clone frequencies declined over subsequent months; after one year, T-cell counts and TCRbeta diversity were mostly attributed to newly produced T cells. In some patients, the high TCRbeta diversity seen at day 60 was put down to recipient T cells and intrathymic progenitors that had survived conditioning. About two months after transplant, the apparently early recovery of alphabetaT-cell counts reportedly depended on just several hundred clones that had expanded rapidly and came from non-depleted graft cells.

This clonotype came up many times. Its antigen specificity is not known. Base qualities are not provided; no much larger clone lies one nucleotide away. The trim is 2 bases for V and 13 bases for J, with a gap of 10 bases between the germline ends. The CDR3 starts with the cysteine, ends with the phenylalanine, and has 11 residues. Only the CDR3 portion is preserved as DNA: 33 bases, with reading frame beginning at the first base. In the germline V gene (reference sequence), CDR1 corresponds to MNHEY and CDR2 to SMNVEV. Library prep was done by PCR. TCRdb names Illumina HiSeq 2500 as the instrument used. TCR library preparation used molecular barcoding, with unique molecular identifiers applied to normalize quantification of the TCRbeta repertoire. In-frame beta chains were kept once TCRdb had trimmed the public reads at Q25 with fastp and called clones with MiXCR. Rows with one shared CDR3 protein collapse into an entry with the most common genes and DNA. This sample lists around 450,000 distinct CDR3 sequences; roughly 10% were detected once. Just over 2% of the sample is held by the ten biggest clonotypes.

The treatment or condition label for this specimen denotes: allogeneic hematopoietic cell transplantation with graft depleted of TCRalphabeta T cells and CD19 B cells. Transplant recipients were children who received TCRalphabeta/CD19-depleted allogeneic hematopoietic cell grafts. The sequence was collected from a child aged 2-15 years with inherited bone marrow failure, due to receive a stem cell transplant. The rearrangement combines TRBV27 with TRBJ2-3; the D region possibly corresponds to TRBD2 (6 bases align). Here the sequenced sample was PBMCs, taken before TCRalphabeta/CD19-depleted stem cell transplant. CDR3 sequence: CASSLGGSEYF. The bases read TGTGCCAGCAGTTTAGGGGGGAGTGAGTATTTT.